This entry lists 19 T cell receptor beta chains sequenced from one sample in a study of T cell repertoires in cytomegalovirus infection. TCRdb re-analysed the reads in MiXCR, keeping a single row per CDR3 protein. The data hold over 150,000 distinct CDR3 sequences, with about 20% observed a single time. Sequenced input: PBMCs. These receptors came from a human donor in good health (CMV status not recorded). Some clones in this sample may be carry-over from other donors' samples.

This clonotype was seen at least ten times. The CDR3 DNA sequence: TGTGCCAGCAGCTTAGGGGCTTCCTTCGACGAGCAGTTCTTC. It is translated as CASSLGASFDEQFF. V usage is TRBV11-2 and J usage is TRBJ2-1; D is unresolved. Germline values: CDR1 SGHAT, CDR2 FQNNGV. With 1 base removed from V and 10 bases from J, the gap between germline ends came to 14 bases. The CDR3 sequence is 14 residues long.

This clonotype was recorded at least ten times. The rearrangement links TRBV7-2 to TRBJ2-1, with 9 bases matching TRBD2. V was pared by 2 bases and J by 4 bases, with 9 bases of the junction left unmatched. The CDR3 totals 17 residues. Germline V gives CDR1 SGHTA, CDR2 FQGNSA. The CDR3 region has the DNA TGTGCCAGCAGCTTATCGAAAAGCGGGAGGTCATACAATGAGCAGTTCTTC. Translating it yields CASSLSKSGRSYNEQFF.

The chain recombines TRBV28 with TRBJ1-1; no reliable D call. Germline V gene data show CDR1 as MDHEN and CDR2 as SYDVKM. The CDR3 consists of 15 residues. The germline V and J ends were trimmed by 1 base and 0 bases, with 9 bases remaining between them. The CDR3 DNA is TGTGCCAGCAGTTTATATACACTTATGAACACTGAAGCTTTCTTT. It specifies CASSLYTLMNTEAFF. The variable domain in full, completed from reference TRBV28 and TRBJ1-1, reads DVKVTQSSRYLVKRTGEKVFLECVQDMDHENMFWYRQDPGLGLRLIYFSYDVKMKEKGDIPEGYSVSREKKERFSLILESASTNQTSMYLCASSLYTLMNTEAFFGQGTRLTVV.

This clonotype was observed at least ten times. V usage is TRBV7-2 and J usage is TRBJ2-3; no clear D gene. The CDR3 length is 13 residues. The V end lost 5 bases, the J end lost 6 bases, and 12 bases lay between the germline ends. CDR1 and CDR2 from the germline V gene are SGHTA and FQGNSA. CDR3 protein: CASSQSAWDTQYF. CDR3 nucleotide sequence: TGTGCCAGCAGCCAATCCGCCTGGGATACGCAGTATTTT.

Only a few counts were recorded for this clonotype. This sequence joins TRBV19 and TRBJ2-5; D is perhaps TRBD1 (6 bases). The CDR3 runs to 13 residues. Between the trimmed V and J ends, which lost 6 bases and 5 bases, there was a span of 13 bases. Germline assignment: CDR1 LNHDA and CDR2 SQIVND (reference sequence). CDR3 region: CASRPGQRETQYF. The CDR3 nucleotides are TGTGCCAGTAGACCCGGACAGCGGGAGACCCAGTACTTC.

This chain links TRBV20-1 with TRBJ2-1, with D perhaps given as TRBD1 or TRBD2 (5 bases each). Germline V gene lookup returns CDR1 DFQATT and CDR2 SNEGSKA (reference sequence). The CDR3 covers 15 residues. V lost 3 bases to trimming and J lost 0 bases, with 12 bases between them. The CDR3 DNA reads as TGCAGTGCTAGGGCTTGGGGACCCTCCTACAATGAGCAGTTCTTC. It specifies CSARAWGPSYNEQFF.

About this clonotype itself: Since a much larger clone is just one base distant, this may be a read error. The CDR3 coding sequence is TGTGCCAGCAGTTCCTCCCGTCGACAGGGACCTTCTGAAGCTTTCTTT. Translated: CASSSSRRQGPSEAFF. The gene calls are TRBV12-3 or TRBV12-4 and TRBJ1-1; 7 positions match TRBD1. V lost 4 bases and J lost 6; bases outside the gene matches: 14. The CDR3 contains 16 residues.

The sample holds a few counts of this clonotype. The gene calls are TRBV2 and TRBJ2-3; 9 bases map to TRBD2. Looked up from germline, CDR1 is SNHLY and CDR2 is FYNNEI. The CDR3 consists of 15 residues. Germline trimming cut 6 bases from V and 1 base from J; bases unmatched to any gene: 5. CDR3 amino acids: CASRGAGGGTDTQYF. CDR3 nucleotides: TGTGCCAGCAGGGGAGCGGGAGGCGGCACAGATACGCAGTATTTT.

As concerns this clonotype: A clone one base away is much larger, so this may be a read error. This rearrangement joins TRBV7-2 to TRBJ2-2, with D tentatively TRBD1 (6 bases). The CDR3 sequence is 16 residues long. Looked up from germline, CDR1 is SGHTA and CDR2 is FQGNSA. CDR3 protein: CASSQTGPANTGEPFF. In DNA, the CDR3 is TGTGCCAGCAGCCAGACAGGTCCCGCGAACACCGGGGAGCCGTTTTTT. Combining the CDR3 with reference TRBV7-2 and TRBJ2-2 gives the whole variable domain GAGVSQSPSNKVTEKGKDVELRCDPISGHTALYWYRQSLGQGLEFLIYFQGNSAPDKSGLPSDRFSAERTGGSVSTLTIQRTQQEDSAVYLCASSQTGPANTGEPFFGEGSRLTVL.

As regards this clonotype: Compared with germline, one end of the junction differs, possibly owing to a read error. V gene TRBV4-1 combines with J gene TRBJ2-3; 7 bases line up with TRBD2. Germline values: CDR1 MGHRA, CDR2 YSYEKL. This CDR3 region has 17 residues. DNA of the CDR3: TGTGCCAGCAGCCAAGATGTGGGGGAGGGTCGAGGGGATACGCAGTATTTT. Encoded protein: CASSQDVGEGRGDTQYF.

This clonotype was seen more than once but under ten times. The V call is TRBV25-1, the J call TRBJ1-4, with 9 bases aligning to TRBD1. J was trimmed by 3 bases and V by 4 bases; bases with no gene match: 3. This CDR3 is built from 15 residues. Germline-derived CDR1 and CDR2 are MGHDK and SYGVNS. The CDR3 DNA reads TGTGCCAGCAGTGGGCGGACAGGGGCTAATGAAAAACTGTTTTTT. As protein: CASSGRTGANEKLFF.

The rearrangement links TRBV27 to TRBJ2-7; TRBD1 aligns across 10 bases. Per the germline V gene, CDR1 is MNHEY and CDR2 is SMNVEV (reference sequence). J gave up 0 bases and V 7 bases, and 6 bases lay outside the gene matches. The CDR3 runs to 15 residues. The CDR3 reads CASNSWDRGSYEQYF. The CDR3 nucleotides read TGTGCCAGCAATAGCTGGGACAGGGGCTCCTACGAGCAGTACTTC.

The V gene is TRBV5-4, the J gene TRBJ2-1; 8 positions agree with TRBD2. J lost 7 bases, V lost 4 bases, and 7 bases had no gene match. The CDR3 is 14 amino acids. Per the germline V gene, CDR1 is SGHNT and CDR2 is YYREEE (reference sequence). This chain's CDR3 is CASSLERERNEQFF. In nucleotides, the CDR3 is TGTGCCAGCAGCCTTGAGCGGGAGCGGAATGAGCAGTTCTTC. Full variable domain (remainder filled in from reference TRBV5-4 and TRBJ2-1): ETGVTQSPTHLIKTRGQQVTLRCSSQSGHNTVSWYQQALGQGPQFIFQYYREEENGRGNFPPRFSGLQFPNYSSELNVNALELDDSALYLCASSLERERNEQFFGPGTRLTVL.

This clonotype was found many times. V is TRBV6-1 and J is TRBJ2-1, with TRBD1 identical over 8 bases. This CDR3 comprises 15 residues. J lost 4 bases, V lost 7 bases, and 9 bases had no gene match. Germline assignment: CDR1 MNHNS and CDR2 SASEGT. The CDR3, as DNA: TGTGCCAGCACCCTCCGGGACAGGAATTACAATGAGCAGTTCTTC. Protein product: CASTLRDRNYNEQFF.

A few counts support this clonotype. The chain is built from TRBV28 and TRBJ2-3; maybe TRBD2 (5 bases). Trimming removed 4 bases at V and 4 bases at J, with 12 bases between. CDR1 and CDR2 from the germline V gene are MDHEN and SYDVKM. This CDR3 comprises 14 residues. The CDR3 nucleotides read TGTGCCAGCAGTTCACCGAGAGGGCCAGATACGCAGTATTTT. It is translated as CASSSPRGPDTQYF.

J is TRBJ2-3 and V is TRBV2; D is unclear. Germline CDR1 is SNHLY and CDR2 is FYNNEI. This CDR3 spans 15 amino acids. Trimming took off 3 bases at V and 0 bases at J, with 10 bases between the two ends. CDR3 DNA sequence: TGTGCCAGCAGTGACCAGCGCACTAGCACAGATACGCAGTATTTT. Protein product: CASSDQRTSTDTQYF.

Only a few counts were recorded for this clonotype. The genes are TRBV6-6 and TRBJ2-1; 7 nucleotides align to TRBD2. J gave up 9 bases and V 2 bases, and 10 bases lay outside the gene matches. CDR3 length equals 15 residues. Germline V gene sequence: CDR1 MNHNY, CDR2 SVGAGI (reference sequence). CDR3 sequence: CASSYPSGSGGEQFF. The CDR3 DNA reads TGTGCCAGCAGTTACCCCAGCGGATCGGGGGGTGAGCAGTTCTTC.

The CDR3 sequence is CSVAGRRSGTRSYEQYF. The CDR3 nucleotides are TGCAGCGTTGCGGGTAGAAGGAGCGGGACCCGCTCCTACGAGCAGTACTTC. V gene TRBV29-1 combines with J gene TRBJ2-7; 7 bases line up with TRBD2. Germline V CDR1 and CDR2: SQVTM, ANQGSEA. Trimming cost V 4 bases and J 0 bases; bases outside gene matches: 15. This CDR3 has 17 residues.

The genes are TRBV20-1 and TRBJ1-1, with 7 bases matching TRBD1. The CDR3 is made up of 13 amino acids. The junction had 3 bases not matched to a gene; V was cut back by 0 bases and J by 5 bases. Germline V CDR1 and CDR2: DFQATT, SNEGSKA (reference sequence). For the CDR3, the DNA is TGCAGTGCTAGAGATCGCAGGGGGACTGAAGCTTTCTTT. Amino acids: CSARDRRGTEAFF.